This entry is about one T cell receptor (beta chain). These data originate in a study of blood T cell repertoires in COVID-19. The wider study: PBMCs, B-cell-depleted T cells, or T cells provided the cDNA or gDNA that made up the material.

Data came from immunoSEQ multiplex PCR; TCRdb stores just in-frame clones and leaves some out. This sample has 30,000 to 40,000 clones; 90% to 95% occur once, and the top ten carry approximately 11%. The CDR3 is 16 residues long. Deletions cut 4 bases from V and 5 bases from J, with 21 bases between. CDR1 is LGHDT, CDR2 YNNKEL, per germline (reference sequence). The chain recombines TRBV3-1 (or the pseudogene TRBV3-2) with TRBJ2-7; D is unclear. The material sequenced was peripheral blood. The TCR originated in a human donor in a cohort sampled during active COVID-19. The CDR3 region has the DNA TGTGCCAGCAGCCCCAGACCAGGCTATGACCTTGACGAGCAGTACTTC. It translates to CASSPRPGYDLDEQYF.